This T cell receptor (beta chain) was profiled in a study of CD4 T cells in relation to SARS-CoV-2 and coronaviruses. A single count supports this clone. What it recognizes is unknown. Here immunoSEQ multiplex PCR was the method, and the copy in TCRdb shows in-frame clones only, minus some. The sample holds about 16,000 clones, 65% to 85% seen once. Unexposed donor CD4+ T cells date from about 2011-2018, before the COVID-19 pandemic. The cells were cultured for approximately ten days before CD4+ T cells were isolated. The source material was CD4+ T cells from PBMCs, cultured in vitro. The TCR originated in a human donor in good health.

CDR3 region: CASSPRGLTDTQYF. For the CDR3, the DNA is TGTGCCAGCAGCCCGAGGGGACTCACAGATACGCAGTATTTT. This chain links TRBV11-3 with TRBJ2-3; weak D call: TRBD2 (6 bases). Per the germline V gene, CDR1 is SGHNT and CDR2 is YENEEA. This CDR3 comprises 14 residues. Between the trimmed V and J ends, which lost 5 bases and 2 bases, there was a span of 11 bases. The full variable domain, with the rest looked up from reference TRBV11-3 and TRBJ2-3, is EAGVVQSPRYKIIEKKQPVAFWCNPISGHNTLYWYLQNLGQGPELLIRYENEEAVDDSQLPKDRFSAERLKGVDSTLKIQPAELGDSAVYLCASSPRGLTDTQYFGPGTRLTVL.